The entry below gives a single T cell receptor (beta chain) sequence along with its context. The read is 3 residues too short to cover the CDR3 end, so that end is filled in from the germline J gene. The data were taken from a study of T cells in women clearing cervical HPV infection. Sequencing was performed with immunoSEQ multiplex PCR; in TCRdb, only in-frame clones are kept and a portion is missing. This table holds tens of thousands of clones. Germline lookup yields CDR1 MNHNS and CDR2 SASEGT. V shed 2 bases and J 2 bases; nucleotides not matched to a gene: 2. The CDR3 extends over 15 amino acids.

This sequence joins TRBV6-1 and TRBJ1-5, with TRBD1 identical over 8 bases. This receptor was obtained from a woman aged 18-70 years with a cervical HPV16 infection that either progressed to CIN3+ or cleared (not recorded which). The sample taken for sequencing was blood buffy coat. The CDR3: CASSEQTGGNQPQHF. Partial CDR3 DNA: TGTGCCAGCAGTGAACAGACAGGGGGCAATCAGCCC.